This TCR beta chain comes out of a study of blood T cell repertoires in COVID-19. Per germline, CDR1 LNHNV and CDR2 YYDKDF (reference sequence). The V end was cut by 6 bases, the J end by 7 bases, with 15 bases between. There are 14 residues in the CDR3. Generated by immunoSEQ multiplex PCR, the TCRdb table keeps only in-frame clones and is missing some. The table lists about 140,000 clones, roughly 80% of them singletons. Sequenced: peripheral blood. The source of this sequence is a human donor in a cohort sampled during active COVID-19. V is TRBV15 and J is TRBJ1-4, with D tentatively TRBD1 (6 bases). The CDR3 is CATSRDTGAEKLFF. For the CDR3, the DNA is TGTGCCACCAGTCGGGACACTGGGGCTGAAAAACTGTTTTTT. The complete variable domain, with remaining parts taken from reference TRBV15 and TRBJ1-4, reads DAMVIQNPRYQVTQFGKPVTLSCSQTLNHNVMYWYQQKSSQAPKLLFHYYDKDFNNEADTPDNFQSRRPNTSFCFLDIRSPGLGDTAMYLCATSRDTGAEKLFFGSGTQLSVL.